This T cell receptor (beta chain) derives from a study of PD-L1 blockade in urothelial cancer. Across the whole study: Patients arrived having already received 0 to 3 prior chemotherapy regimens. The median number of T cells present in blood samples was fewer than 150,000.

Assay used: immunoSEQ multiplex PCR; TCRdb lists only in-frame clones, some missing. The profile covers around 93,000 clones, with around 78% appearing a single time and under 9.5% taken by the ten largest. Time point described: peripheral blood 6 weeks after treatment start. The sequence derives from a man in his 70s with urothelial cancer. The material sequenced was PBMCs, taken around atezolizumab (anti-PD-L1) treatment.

CDR3: CASSLWGAYEQYF. The DNA of the CDR3 is TGTGCCAGCAGCTTGTGGGGGGCCTACGAGCAGTACTTC. This rearrangement joins TRBV11-2 to TRBJ2-7; D may be TRBD2 (6 bases). The CDR3 covers 13 residues. V gave up 3 bases and J gave up 2 bases, with 8 bases separating them. Germline CDR1 SGHAT, CDR2 FQNNGV.